The rows below give T cell receptor beta chains drawn from one sample of a study of CD8 T cells in ankylosing spondylitis. In TCRdb, the 5' RACE reads were re-called with MiXCR into one record per CDR3 protein. The table lists some 840,000 distinct CDR3 sequences, about an eighth of them singletons. Material for sequencing was blood, either unsorted or a sorted T cell fraction (not recorded which). The receptors were sampled from a male donor with ankylosing spondylitis. CDR3s include the opening cysteine and the closing phenylalanine or tryptophan. Each record gives: V gene, clone size, D gene, J gene, CDR3 length, CDR3 DNA, CDR3 protein. A D gene is named only where the DNA matches it firmly. Clone size is given for some rows only: seen once, a few or many times, or a class if the clone is expanded.

>TRBV6-5|few|NA|TRBJ2-7|14
TGTGCCAGCAGTTCGCCGGGACGGATCTACGAGCAGTACTTC
CASSSPGRIYEQYF
>TRBV5-6|NA|TRBD1|TRBJ1-2|14
TGTGCCAGCTGTGGACAGGGATTTGACTATGGCTACACCTTC
CASCGQGFDYGYTF
>TRBV5-1|few|TRBD2|TRBJ2-5|18
TGCGCCAGCAGCTTGGGGCTAGCGGGATCAGCCGTGGAAGAGACCCAGTACTTC
CASSLGLAGSAVEETQYF
>TRBV18|few|TRBD2|TRBJ2-1|16
TGTGCCAGCTCACCACCGATGGCGAGCGGGGACAATGAGCAGTTCTTC
CASSPPMASGDNEQFF
>TRBV5-1|NA|TRBD2|TRBJ2-3|16
TGCGCCAGCAGCTTGGCTCCGGGAGGAATCACAGATACGCAGTATTTT
CASSLAPGGITDTQYF
>TRBV7-2|many|NA|TRBJ2-7|14
TGTGCCAGCAGCTTATCGGCAGCCTCGTGGGAGCAGTACTTC
CASSLSAASWEQYF
>TRBV20-1|NA|TRBD2|TRBJ2-1|15
TGCAGTGCTAGAGATCGGGGACTAGCGATCAATGAGCAGTTCTTC
CSARDRGLAINEQFF
>TRBV20-1|few|NA|TRBJ2-7|12
TGCAGTGCTAAGGTGGGGCTGTACGAGCAGTACTTC
CSAKVGLYEQYF
>TRBV27|NA|NA|TRBJ2-7|16
TGTGCCAGCAGTCCCAGGGGTTTTAGCGGGTTCTACGAGCAGTACTTC
CASSPRGFSGFYEQYF
>TRBV20-1|few|NA|TRBJ2-7|14
TGCAGTGCCCGCGACCCCCGAGTCTCCTACGAGCAGTACTTC
CSARDPRVSYEQYF
>TRBV7-2|NA|NA|TRBJ2-1|15
TGTGCCAGCAGCCCACAAGGACTGGATTACAATGAGCAGTTCTTC
CASSPQGLDYNEQFF
>TRBV29-1|NA|NA|TRBJ1-5|15
TGCAGCGAAGGGACGGACAAGGGGCCTCATCAGCCCCAACATTTT
CSEGTDKGPHQPQHF
>TRBV30|NA|TRBD2|TRBJ2-1|18
TGTGCCTGGAGTCCCCGACTAGCGGGGGTTCGCGTGGACGGGGAGCAGTTCTTC
CAWSPRLAGVRVDGEQFF
>TRBV6-5|NA|NA|TRBJ2-2|15
TGTGCCAGCAGTAACCGGGACACCGACACCGGGGAGCTGTTTTTT
CASSNRDTDTGELFF
>TRBV5-6|few|NA|TRBJ2-4|13
TGTGCCAGCAGCCCTGGAGGGATGGACATTCAGTACTTC
CASSPGGMDIQYF
>TRBV4-3|NA|NA|TRBJ1-4|15
TGCGCCAGCAGCCAAGAGAAGCGCCGAGAGGGAAAACTGTTTTTT
CASSQEKRREGKLFF
>TRBV7-2|NA|NA|TRBJ2-7|15
TGTGCCAGCAGCTTAGCTCCACTGAGGGGCTACGAGCAGTACTTC
CASSLAPLRGYEQYF
>TRBV6-6|many|NA|TRBJ1-2|11
TGTGCCAGCAGTTATGGCTATGGCTACACCTTC
CASSYGYGYTF
>TRBV11-1|few|TRBD1|TRBJ2-2|15
TGTGCCAGCAGCTTCGGACAGGGACAAACCGGGGAGCTGTTTTTT
CASSFGQGQTGELFF
>TRBV28|NA|NA|TRBJ2-3|16
TGTGCCAGCACAGTCAGTAGCCATCAGGCCTCAGATACGCAGTATTTT
CASTVSSHQASDTQYF
>TRBV5-1|few|TRBD1|TRBJ1-5|14
TGCGCCAGCAGTGAGAGGGCAGGGGGTCAGCCCCAGCATTTT
CASSERAGGQPQHF
>TRBV7-8|NA|NA|TRBJ1-2|13
TGTGCCAGCAGCCCATCAGACAACTATGGCTACACCTTC
CASSPSDNYGYTF
>TRBV7-9|NA|NA|TRBJ1-1|12
TGTGCCAGCACCCCTTCGGGCACTGAAGCTTTCTTT
CASTPSGTEAFF
>TRBV7-3|many|NA|TRBJ1-1|13
TGTGCCAGCAGCTTACAGGGTAGTACTGAAGCTTTCTTT
CASSLQGSTEAFF
>TRBV20-1|few|NA|TRBJ2-5|12
TGCAGTGCAACCAGCCGCCAAGAGACCCAGTACTTC
CSATSRQETQYF
>TRBV4-2|NA|TRBD2|TRBJ2-1|14
TGTGCCAGCACCTTTGGCGGGGGTAACAATGAGCAGTTCTTC
CASTFGGGNNEQFF
>TRBV18|NA|NA|TRBJ1-1|14
TGTGCCAGCTCACCTACCACTTTGAACACTGAAGCTTTCTTT
CASSPTTLNTEAFF
>TRBV7-3|few|NA|TRBJ2-1|14
TGTGCCAGCAGCCCCAGGGAGTCCTACAATGAGCAGTTCTTC
CASSPRESYNEQFF